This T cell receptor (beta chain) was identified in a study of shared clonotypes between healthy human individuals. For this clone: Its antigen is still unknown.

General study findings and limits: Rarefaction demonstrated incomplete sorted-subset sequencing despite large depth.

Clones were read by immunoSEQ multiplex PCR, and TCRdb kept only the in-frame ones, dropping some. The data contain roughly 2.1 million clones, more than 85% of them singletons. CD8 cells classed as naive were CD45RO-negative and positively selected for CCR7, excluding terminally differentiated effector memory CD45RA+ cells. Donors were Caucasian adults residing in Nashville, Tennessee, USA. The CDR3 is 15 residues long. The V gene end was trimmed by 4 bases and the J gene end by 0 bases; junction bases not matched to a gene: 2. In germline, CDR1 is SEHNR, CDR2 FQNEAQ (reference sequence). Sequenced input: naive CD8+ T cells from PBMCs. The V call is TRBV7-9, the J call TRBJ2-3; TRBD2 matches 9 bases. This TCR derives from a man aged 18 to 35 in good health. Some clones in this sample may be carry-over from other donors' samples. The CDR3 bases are TGTGCCAGCAGCTGGCTAGCGGGAAGCACAGATACGCAGTATTTT. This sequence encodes CASSWLAGSTDTQYF. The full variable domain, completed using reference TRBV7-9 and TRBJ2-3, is DTGVSQNPRHKITKRGQNVTFRCDPISEHNRLYWYRQTLGQGPEFLTYFQNEAQLEKSRLLSDRFSAERPKGSFSTLEIQRTEQGDSAMYLCASSWLAGSTDTQYFGPGTRLTVL.